These 29 T cell receptor beta chains originate from one sample sequenced in a study of naive and memory T cell subsets. An equimolar mix of two oligonucleotides served as the beta constant-region primer for TRBC1 and TRBC2. One entry per CDR3 protein results from TCRdb running MiXCR on the UMI-ligation and nested PCR reads. The sample carries 75,000 to 85,000 distinct CDR3 sequences, roughly 14% recorded once. The sample was central memory CD4+ T cells from blood. The receptors derive from a human donor in good health.

This clonotype has a handful of counts. This chain joins TRBV4-1 and TRBJ2-1; D ambiguous. The length of the CDR3 is 17 residues. Germline V gives CDR1 MGHRA, CDR2 YSYEKL. Trimming stripped 0 bases from V and 7 bases from J, with 19 bases between. The CDR3 sequence: CASSQDPRRLMGNEQFF. In DNA form, the CDR3 reads TGCGCCAGCAGCCAAGACCCTCGGCGTCTAATGGGGAATGAGCAGTTCTTC.

This clonotype has ten or more counts. V and J are TRBV7-9 and TRBJ1-5; 7 bases align to TRBD1. V was pared by 1 base and J by 6 bases, with 9 bases of the junction left unmatched. CDR1 SEHNR and CDR2 FQNEAQ come from the germline V gene (reference sequence). The CDR3 totals 16 residues. CDR3 bases: TGTGCCAGCAGCTTAGGTGGGAGGGGGCGGTTTCAGCCCCAGCATTTT. As protein: CASSLGGRGRFQPQHF.

This clonotype showed up just a few times. V is TRBV29-1 and J is TRBJ2-3; D perhaps matches TRBD2 (5 bases). CDR3 length equals 12 residues. Trimming stripped 3 bases from V and 10 bases from J, with 14 bases between. Germline lookup yields CDR1 SQVTM and CDR2 ANQGSEA. CDR3 coding DNA: TGCAGCGTTGAGGGTGAGGACTCGGCGCAGTATTTT. The encoded protein is CSVEGEDSAQYF.

This clonotype was observed a handful of times. The J gene is TRBJ1-5, the V gene TRBV3-1; D is undetermined. V lost 1 base and J 0 bases, leaving 7 bases between the germline ends. The CDR3 is 15 residues long. Per germline, CDR1 LGHDT and CDR2 YNNKEL (reference sequence). CDR3 in amino acids: CASSQVYSSNQPQHF. The CDR3 nucleotides read TGTGCCAGCAGCCAAGTGTACAGTAGCAATCAGCCCCAGCATTTT. Drawing the rest from reference TRBV3-1 and TRBJ1-5, the complete variable domain is DTAVSQTPKYLVTQMGNDKSIKCEQNLGHDTMYWYKQDSKKFLKIMFSYNNKELIINETVPNRFSPKSPDKAHLNLHINSLELGDSAVYFCASSQVYSSNQPQHFGDGTRLSIL.

The chain has TRBV7-6 and TRBJ2-1; a weak D match, TRBD2 (6 bases). The V end was cut by 5 bases, the J end by 2 bases, with 10 bases between. CDR1 is SGHVS and CDR2 is FNYEAQ in the germline V gene. The CDR3 consists of 14 residues. As DNA, the CDR3 is TGTGCCAGCAGCGGACCGGGAGCCTACAATGAGCAGTTCTTC. Amino acids: CASSGPGAYNEQFF. Variable domain in full (rest from reference TRBV7-6 and TRBJ2-1): GAGVSQSPRYKVTKRGQDVALRCDPISGHVSLYWYRQALGQGPEFLTYFNYEAQQDKSGLPNDRFSAERPEGSISTLTIQRTEQRDSAMYRCASSGPGAYNEQFFGPGTRLTVL.

This clonotype was counted a few times. V is TRBV29-1 and J is TRBJ2-5; 13 nucleotides align to TRBD2. This CDR3 is built from 16 residues. The V gene end was trimmed by 4 bases and the J gene end by 5 bases; junction bases not matched to a gene: 10. Germline loops: CDR1 SQVTM, CDR2 ANQGSEA. CDR3 sequence: CSVAGLAGALTETQYF. In DNA form, the CDR3 reads TGCAGCGTTGCCGGACTAGCGGGAGCGTTGACTGAGACCCAGTACTTC.

This clonotype was detected many times. The J gene is TRBJ2-3, the V gene TRBV29-1, with TRBD2 matching over 13 bases. The V gene's germline CDR1 is SQVTM and CDR2 ANQGSEA. Trimming removed 4 bases from V and 0 bases from J; junction bases left unmatched: 4. This CDR3 comprises 16 residues. CDR3 residues: CSVGTSGSISTDTQYF. CDR3 nucleotides: TGCAGCGTTGGGACTAGCGGGAGCATAAGCACAGATACGCAGTATTTT.

This clonotype was recorded a few times. The genes are TRBV24-1 and TRBJ2-7; TRBD1 matches 7 bases. The CDR3 is 13 residues long. The V segment lost 9 bases and the J segment 1 base; nucleotides outside the gene matches: 5. In germline, CDR1 is KGHDR, CDR2 SFDVKD. The CDR3 DNA reads TGTGCCACCCGGGACAGACCTTCCTACGAGCAGTACTTC. It is translated as CATRDRPSYEQYF.

In its sample, this clonotype was seen a few times. The rearrangement uses TRBV3-1 and TRBJ1-1, with D tentatively TRBD1 (5 bases). Per germline, CDR1 LGHDT and CDR2 YNNKEL (reference sequence). The CDR3 runs 14 residues. V lost 4 bases and J lost 0, with 9 bases in between. The CDR3 sequence is CASSLGLMNTEAFF. The DNA of the CDR3 is TGTGCCAGCAGCCTGGGACTCATGAACACTGAAGCTTTCTTT.

This rearrangement joins TRBV29-1 to TRBJ1-1; D not certain. Germline assignment: CDR1 SQVTM and CDR2 ANQGSEA. V dropped 1 base and J dropped 6 bases, with 6 bases sitting between them. This CDR3 has 11 amino acids. This CDR3 is CSVEVFAEAFF. CDR3 DNA sequence: TGCAGCGTTGAAGTATTTGCTGAAGCTTTCTTT.

This clonotype has just a few counts. Germline and junction disagree at one end, which may indicate a read error. The V gene is TRBV4-1, the J gene TRBJ2-5; D not certain. Germline V gene data show CDR1 as MGHRA and CDR2 as YSYEKL. The CDR3 covers 15 residues. The CDR3 spells CASSQDRNWQATQYF. DNA for the CDR3: TGCGCCAGCAGCCAAGATCGTAACTGGCAAGCGACCCAGTACTTC.

The gene calls are TRBV18 and TRBJ1-4; the D gene is possibly TRBD1 (5 bases). The CDR3 is made up of 13 amino acids. Trimming shortened V by 3 bases and J by 13 bases, and 15 bases separated the two germline ends. The germline CDR1 and CDR2 sequences are KGHSH and LQKENI. The CDR3: CASSPGPALGLFF. In DNA, the CDR3 is TGTGCCAGCTCACCGGGACCGGCTTTAGGACTGTTTTTT.

The chain combines TRBV28 with TRBJ1-2; TRBD1 matches 9 bases. The CDR3 runs to 14 residues. J lost 11 bases, V lost 4 bases, and 11 bases had no gene match. Germline lookup yields CDR1 MDHEN and CDR2 SYDVKM. The CDR3 region has the DNA TGTGCCAGCAGTTCCCAGGGACAGGGAATAGGTTACACCTTC. Its protein is CASSSQGQGIGYTF.

This sequence joins TRBV28 and TRBJ2-5, with D perhaps TRBD2 (6 bases). Trimming left V 6 bases short and J 3 bases short, with 20 bases between. The CDR3 consists of 16 residues. Germline values: CDR1 MDHEN, CDR2 SYDVKM. The CDR3 region has the DNA TGTGCCAGCAGCCGTTTCACCTTGACTAGTAAAGAGACCCAGTACTTC. Protein product: CASSRFTLTSKETQYF.

In this sample, this clonotype turned up a few times. The chain links TRBV7-6 to TRBJ2-2; 8 nucleotides agree with TRBD1. Looked up from germline, CDR1 is SGHVS and CDR2 is FNYEAQ. The V and J ends lost 5 bases and 2 bases, in that order; junction bases with no gene match: 4. This CDR3 has 15 residues. CDR3 sequence: CASSRTGTNTGELFF. CDR3 coding DNA: TGTGCCAGCAGCAGGACAGGGACCAACACCGGGGAGCTGTTTTTT.

This clonotype was seen at least ten times. The V call is TRBV5-1, the J call TRBJ2-4; D is perhaps TRBD1 or TRBD2 (5 bases each). With 4 bases removed from V and 8 bases from J, the gap between germline ends came to 13 bases. The CDR3 is made up of 13 amino acids. Looked up from germline, CDR1 is SGHRS and CDR2 is YFSETQ. CDR3 coding DNA: TGCGCCAGCAGCCAGGTGGGGGTGGACATTCAGTACTTC. This translates into CASSQVGVDIQYF.

The chain employs TRBV29-1 and TRBJ1-4, with D unresolved. The CDR3 runs 14 residues. The V gene lost 4 bases and the J gene lost 5 bases, with 14 bases spanning the gap. Germline V gives CDR1 SQVTM, CDR2 ANQGSEA. DNA of the CDR3: TGCAGCGTTGGGCGGGTTGGAGGGAATGAAAAACTGTTTTTT. It is translated as CSVGRVGGNEKLFF.

This clonotype has only a few counts. This chain joins TRBV20-1 and TRBJ1-4; weak D call: TRBD1 (6 bases). Deletions cut 6 bases from V and 3 bases from J, with 20 bases between. This CDR3 comprises 16 residues. Germline assignment: CDR1 DFQATT and CDR2 SNEGSKA (reference sequence). The CDR3 spells CSAPGTMASPNEKLFF. CDR3 coding DNA: TGCAGTGCCCCCGGGACAATGGCGTCGCCTAATGAAAAACTGTTTTTT.

This clonotype was seen at least ten times. Written as DNA, the CDR3 is TGCGCCAGCAGCCCGCGGCAGTTTGCGGCCGCGGGGGGAAATGAGCAGTTCTTC. It encodes CASSPRQFAAAGGNEQFF. The chain couples TRBV4-1 to TRBJ2-1; 8 nucleotides line up with TRBD2. CDR1 and CDR2 from the germline V gene are MGHRA and YSYEKL. The CDR3 extends over 18 amino acids. V was pared by 4 bases and J by 7 bases, with 18 bases of the junction left unmatched.

As for this clonotype: Given a much more abundant clone one base away, this may be a read error. The chain recombines TRBV7-2 with TRBJ2-7; no clear D. The CDR3 covers 11 residues. The V end was cut by 2 bases, the J end by 4 bases, with 3 bases between. CDR1 and CDR2 (germline): SGHTA, FQGNSA. CDR3 sequence reads: CASSLRYEQYF. DNA for the CDR3: TGTGCCAGCAGCTTACGGTACGAGCAGTACTTC.

The J gene is TRBJ2-3, the V gene TRBV20-1; the D gene could be TRBD1 or TRBD2 (6 bases each). The CDR3 extends over 17 amino acids. Germline V gives CDR1 DFQATT, CDR2 SNEGSKA (reference sequence). V was cut by 0 bases and J by 0 bases, with 16 bases left in between. CDR3 DNA sequence: TGCAGTGCTAGAGATAGGTCGGGGGCCTCTAGCACAGATACGCAGTATTTT. The encoded protein is CSARDRSGASSTDTQYF.

The CDR3 sequence: CSARDRGRYEQYF. CDR3 DNA sequence: TGCAGTGCTCGGGACAGGGGAAGGTACGAGCAGTACTTC. The V and J genes are TRBV20-1 and TRBJ2-7; the match to TRBD1 covers 10 bases. Germline CDR1 is DFQATT and CDR2 is SNEGSKA (reference sequence). Trimming cost V 5 bases and J 4 bases; bases outside gene matches: 5. This CDR3 contains 13 residues.

This clonotype appeared many times. The chain joins TRBV30 to TRBJ2-2, with 8 bases identical to TRBD2. The CDR3 contains 14 residues. Germline V lookup: CDR1 GTSNPN, CDR2 SVGIG (reference sequence). J gave up 4 bases and V 7 bases, and 8 bases lay outside the gene matches. Written as DNA, the CDR3 is TGTGCCTTGCCGTCGGGGGGGCGCACCGGGGAGCTGTTTTTT. Protein sequence: CALPSGGRTGELFF.

This clonotype was seen many times. This rearrangement joins TRBV2 to TRBJ2-7; TRBD1 matches at 9 bases. This CDR3 comprises 12 residues. V was clipped by 7 bases and J by 7 bases; unmatched bases: 5. The germline gives CDR1 SNHLY, CDR2 FYNNEI. The CDR3 DNA reads as TGTGCCAGCAATCCAGACAGGGGGGAGCAGTACTTC. Translation: CASNPDRGEQYF.

This clonotype was found many times. The CDR3 coding sequence is TGTGCCAGCAGTGCCGGACTAGCGGAATCCAAAAACATTCAGTACTTC. It translates to CASSAGLAESKNIQYF. V usage is TRBV6-1 and J usage is TRBJ2-4, with 10 bases matching TRBD2. There are 16 residues in the CDR3. The germline V gene encodes CDR1 MNHNS and CDR2 SASEGT. V was clipped by 4 bases and J by 2 bases; unmatched bases: 5.

V usage is TRBV29-1 and J usage is TRBJ2-2; D unclear. This CDR3 is 13 amino acids long. Germline V gene data show CDR1 as SQVTM and CDR2 as ANQGSEA. Trimming pared 0 bases from V and 5 bases from J, leaving 7 bases between. The CDR3 loop is CSVEDRRTGELFF. DNA of the CDR3: TGCAGCGTTGAAGATCGAAGAACCGGGGAGCTGTTTTTT.

This clonotype was picked up many times. The chain is built from TRBV10-3 and TRBJ2-6; D is unresolved. The V gene lost 3 bases and the J gene lost 2 bases, with 8 bases spanning the gap. The CDR3 length is 15 residues. Germline CDR1 ENHRY, CDR2 SYGVKD. CDR3 in amino acids: CAISETSAGANVLTF. The CDR3 DNA reads TGTGCCATCAGTGAAACCTCAGCTGGGGCCAACGTCCTGACTTTC.

This clonotype has at least ten counts. V gene TRBV6-5 combines with J gene TRBJ2-3, with TRBD2 identical over 14 bases. Germline V gene lookup returns CDR1 MNHEY and CDR2 SVGAGI. The CDR3 runs 15 residues. V shed 6 bases and J 8 bases; nucleotides not matched to a gene: 7. The CDR3 protein is CASSPGLAGGTTQYF. The CDR3 DNA reads as TGTGCCAGCAGCCCCGGACTAGCGGGAGGCACTACGCAGTATTTT.

This clonotype has just a few counts. The chain recombines TRBV3-1 with TRBJ1-5; D might be TRBD1 (5 bases). Germline CDR1 is LGHDT and CDR2 is YNNKEL (reference sequence). V was shortened by 2 bases and J by 0 bases, with 5 bases between the two germline ends. The CDR3 loop spans 14 amino acids. The CDR3 sequence is CASSQRGSNQPQHF. Here the CDR3 DNA reads TGTGCCAGCAGCCAAAGGGGTAGCAATCAGCCCCAGCATTTT.